One T cell receptor beta chain is described in this entry. Its target antigen remains unknown. No much larger clonotype is one base removed from it; base qualities were not supplied. The method behind the library was the immunoSEQ multiplex PCR assay. Entries here come from immuneACCESS through TCRdb and include only in-frame sequences with V and J called. Some clones fail to appear in such tables; in the studies checked, an unresolved V gene covers under half of the shortfall, and the cause of the remainder is unknown. This sample is represented by 78,000 or so clones; roughly 91% of them were singletons. The ten largest clones capture 0.37% of the sample. This entry is derived from a study of technical replicates of blood from several donors (dated by TCRdb to about 2017). Taken from the germline V gene, the CDR1 and CDR2 loops are SGHDT and YYEEEE. The CDR3 sequence holds 14 residues, the cysteine and phenylalanine included. Only the CDR3 part of the read is kept: 42 bases, read in frame from the first base. Trimming removed 3 bases from V and 8 bases from J, leaving 12 bases between the germline ends.

This receptor was identified in a human donor in good health. Some clones in this sample may be carry-over from other donors' samples. This chain is built from TRBV5-6 and TRBJ1-6; TRBD1 is perhaps the D gene, given 6 matching bases. What was sequenced was T cells isolated from PBMCs. The nucleotide sequence is given as TGTGCCAGCAGCTCTACAGGGCTGGATTCACCCCTCCACTTT. The resulting protein is CASSSTGLDSPLHF. The CDR3, completed at both ends by the reference TRBV5-6 and TRBJ1-6 genes, gives the full variable domain DAGVTQSPTHLIKTRGQQVTLRCSPKSGHDTVSWYQQALGQGPQFIFQYYEEEERQRGNFPDRFSGHQFPNYSSELNVNALLLGDSALYLCASSSTGLDSPLHFGNGTRLTVT.